The 14 T cell receptor beta chains listed next were all sequenced from one sample in a study of T cells expressing NK-cell markers. One entry per CDR3 protein, without DNA, is what TCRdb gives after re-calling the 5' RACE reads. The data include about 540,000 distinct CDR3 sequences; the top ten clones carry roughly 3.6%. Sequenced: blood T cells: a sorted CD56 or NKG2C T cell subset, CD4+ or CD8+ T cells, or bulk PBMC T cells (not recorded which). Receptor source: a man aged 18 to 29 in good health.

The chain joins TRBV20-1 to TRBJ2-2; absent DNA, TCRdb's TRBD1 call cannot be checked. CDR3 length: 14 residues. From germline, CDR1 is DFQATT and CDR2 SNEGSKA (reference sequence). The chain's CDR3 is CSARTGGAVGELFF.

The chain recombines TRBV7-8 with TRBJ1-1; TCRdb's D call, TRBD1, is unchecked because there is no DNA. Per germline, CDR1 SGHVS and CDR2 FQNEAQ. The CDR3 sequence is 15 residues long. The CDR3 sequence: CASSFGDRGGTEAFF. The whole variable domain, filled in from reference TRBV7-8 and TRBJ1-1, reads GAGVSQSPRYKVAKRGQDVALRCDPISGHVSLFWYQQALGQGPEFLTYFQNEAQLDKSGLPSDRFFAERPEGSVSTLKIQRTQQEDSAVYLCASSFGDRGGTEAFFGQGTRLTVV.

This chain uses TRBV6-5 with TRBJ2-2; lacking DNA, the TRBD1 call made by TCRdb goes unchecked. The germline CDR1 and CDR2 sequences are MNHEY and SVGAGI. This CDR3 has 14 residues. The CDR3 loop reads CASSWTPGSGELFF.

The chain uses TRBV20-1 and TRBJ2-1; lacking DNA, the TRBD2 call made by TCRdb goes unchecked. The germline CDR1 and CDR2 sequences are DFQATT and SNEGSKA (reference sequence). This CDR3 has 13 amino acids. The CDR3 here is CSAPGTPLSEQFF.

CDR3 amino acids: CASSLGQREHEQFF. V usage is TRBV5-1 and J usage is TRBJ2-1; TCRdb indicates TRBD2, and absent DNA this call remains unverified. The CDR3 contains 14 residues. From germline, CDR1 is SGHRS and CDR2 YFSETQ.

The chain recombines TRBV15 with TRBJ1-5; as DNA is missing, the TRBD1 call by TCRdb cannot be tested. The CDR3 sequence is 14 residues long. Germline lookup yields CDR1 LNHNV and CDR2 YYDKDF (reference sequence). CDR3 region: CATSRARVAQPQHF.

The chain couples TRBV11-1 to TRBJ2-1; TCRdb returns TRBD1, unconfirmable since there is no DNA. The CDR3 has 15 amino acids. The V gene's germline CDR1 is SGHAT and CDR2 FQDESV (reference sequence). CDR3 protein: CASSSRDRVDNEQFF.

The chain recombines TRBV20-1 with TRBJ2-7. This CDR3 has 12 residues. Germline V gene data show CDR1 as DFQATT and CDR2 as SNEGSKA (reference sequence). The CDR3: CSASYGVREQYF.

The rearrangement links TRBV6-5 to TRBJ2-2; TCRdb returns TRBD1, unconfirmable since there is no DNA. The CDR3 runs to 16 residues. The germline V gene encodes CDR1 MNHEY and CDR2 SVGAGI. The CDR3 reads CASRPRGGRDTGELFF.

The chain recombines TRBV29-1 with TRBJ2-1. This CDR3 is built from 16 residues. Germline V gene sequence: CDR1 SQVTM, CDR2 ANQGSEA. CDR3 residues: CSVRLGVTSSYNEQFF.

The chain employs TRBV12-3 or TRBV12-4 and TRBJ2-2; TCRdb calls TRBD2, which cannot be checked without DNA. The CDR3 sequence is 16 residues long. The CDR3 region is CASSDSPRANTGELFF.

V and J are TRBV5-1 and TRBJ2-5. Germline CDR1 and CDR2: SGHRS and YFSETQ. CDR3 length equals 13 residues. CDR3 in amino acids: CASSRWSQETQYF.

The chain employs TRBV16 and TRBJ2-7. The CDR3 runs 12 residues. The germline V gene has CDR1 KGHSY and CDR2 FQNENV. CDR3 in amino acids: CASSQVVYEQYF. Using reference TRBV16 and TRBJ2-7 for the parts outside the CDR3, the full variable domain is GEEVAQTPKHLVRGEGQKAKLYCAPIKGHSYVFWYQQVLKNEFKFLISFQNENVFDETGMPKERFSAKCLPNSPCSLEIQATKLEDSAVYFCASSQVVYEQYFGPGTRLTVT.

The rearrangement links TRBV5-6 to TRBJ2-3. Germline V CDR1 and CDR2: SGHDT, YYEEEE. The CDR3 covers 14 residues. CDR3 sequence reads: CASSLASFTDTQYF.